This TCR beta chain is from a study of blood T cell repertoires in COVID-19. Sequencing used immunoSEQ multiplex PCR; TCRdb keeps in-frame clones, though not all of them. The data hold around 250,000 clones, with 75% to 90% observed a single time. The germline V gene has CDR1 MNHEY and CDR2 SMNVEV (reference sequence). With V trimmed by 4 bases and J by 4 bases, 7 bases remained unmatched. The CDR3 runs to 16 residues. The sequenced sample was PBMCs or T cells enriched from blood (not recorded which). The rearrangement links TRBV27 to TRBJ2-1; 10 bases line up with TRBD1. The origin of this receptor is a woman aged 30 to 39 who had recovered from COVID-19. CDR3 loop: CASSSWDRGRYNEQFF. CDR3 coding DNA: TGTGCCAGCAGTTCGTGGGACAGGGGACGGTACAATGAGCAGTTCTTC.